Shown below are 18 T cell receptor beta chains from a single sample sequenced in a study of tumor and adjacent non-tumor tissue in lung cancer. Three rounds of nested PCR, following a modified ARM-PCR protocol, produced the TCRbeta library. TCRdb re-called the multiplex PCR reads through MiXCR, storing one row per CDR3 protein. There are roughly 90,000 distinct CDR3 sequences in the sample; around three quarters occur only once, and roughly 22% lies in the top ten. RNA was extracted from bulk tissue without any cell sorting. More than 3 cm separated this lung sample from the edge of the tumor. The sequencing input was distant non-tumor lung tissue. These receptors were collected from a woman aged 50 to 65 with non-small cell lung cancer.

This clonotype has just a few counts. This may be a read error, as it is one base from a much larger clone. The rearrangement uses TRBV5-8 and TRBJ1-3; 8 bases line up with TRBD1. This CDR3 has 14 amino acids. Germline values: CDR1 SGHTS, CDR2 YDEGEE. CDR3 sequence: CANSRQGTGNTIYF. CDR3 sequence (DNA): TGTGCCAACAGCCGACAGGGGACTGGAAACACCATATATTTT.

This clonotype was counted between two and nine times. This may be a read error: a much more frequent sequence differs by one nucleotide. The genes are TRBV7-9 and TRBJ2-5; D is possibly TRBD2 (6 bases). This CDR3 comprises 14 residues. Germline CDR1 reads SEHNR; CDR2 reads FQNEAQ (reference sequence). The CDR3 reads CTSRPSGSQETQYF. CDR3 DNA: TGTACCAGCCGGCCCAGCGGGTCCCAAGAGACCCAGTACTTC.

This clonotype qualifies as medium-sized (0.01 to 0.1%). DNA for the CDR3: TGCAGCGTTGTCCGGGGGGTGACTGAAGCTTTCTTT. This encodes CSVVRGVTEAFF. The chain uses TRBV29-1 and TRBJ1-1, with a weak D call TRBD1 (5 bases). CDR1 is SQVTM and CDR2 is ANQGSEA in the germline V gene. The CDR3 is made up of 12 amino acids. Trimming took 4 bases from V and 5 from J, leaving 11 bases between them.

The V call is TRBV29-1, the J call TRBJ2-7; 11 bases are shared with TRBD2. The CDR3 spans 14 residues. CDR1 SQVTM and CDR2 ANQGSEA come from the germline V gene. The CDR3 reads CIFISGRAIHEQYF. CDR3 sequence (DNA): TGCATCTTCATTAGCGGGAGGGCTATCCACGAGCAGTACTTC.

This clonotype was counted a single time. The CDR3 does not end in the conserved phenylalanine or tryptophan, so this is likely a read error. This chain joins TRBV11-2 and TRBJ1-4; D remains unclear. V dropped 6 bases and J dropped 8 bases, with 13 bases sitting between them. The CDR3 is 13 amino acids. Per the germline V gene, CDR1 is SGHAT and CDR2 is FQNNGV. CDR3 protein: CASRDRYKEKLFS. In nucleotides, the CDR3 is TGTGCCAGCAGGGATCGGTATAAGGAAAAACTGTTTTCC.

With respect to this clonotype: It is likely a read error, because the conserved phenylalanine at the end of the CDR3 is missing. No DNA is shown, since the ends of the CDR3 on it are uncertain; the CDR3 is the one TCRdb lists. The chain joins TRBV12-3 or TRBV12-4 to TRBJ2-2; TRBD1, the table's D call, was not compared with the DNA. From its first to its last residue, the CDR3 has 15 amino acids. CDR3 in amino acids: CASSLTGSDTGEVFY.

Of note for this clonotype: Relative to the germline gene, one junction end is altered; a read error may explain this. The J gene is TRBJ2-2, the V gene TRBV4-2; 7 bases align to TRBD2. Per the germline V gene, CDR1 is LGHNA and CDR2 is YNFKEQ. There are 15 residues in the CDR3. The CDR3 nucleotides read TGTGCCAGCGCTCCGGGACTATCGAACACCGGGGAGATGTTTTTT. Protein product: CASAPGLSNTGEMFF.

By frequency in the sample, this clonotype is medium-sized. The chain links TRBV6-1 to TRBJ2-5; no reliable D call. Germline CDR1 reads MNHNS; CDR2 reads SASEGT. With 4 bases removed from V and 1 base from J, the gap between germline ends came to 7 bases. The CDR3 spans 13 residues. CDR3 bases: TGTGCCAGCAGTGTTCAGCTCCAAGAGACCCAGTACTTC. As protein: CASSVQLQETQYF.

Only one count was recorded for this clonotype. At one end the junction does not follow the germline gene, possibly because of a read error. The V gene is TRBV29-1, the J gene TRBJ2-5, with a possible D match to TRBD1 (5 bases). Germline values: CDR1 SQVTM, CDR2 ANQGSEA. This CDR3 comprises 12 residues. CDR3 protein: CIVVIREKTQYF. CDR3 DNA sequence: TGCATCGTTGTAATCAGGGAAAAGACCCAGTACTTC.

As for this clonotype: A junction end diverges from the germline sequence, so it may reflect a read error. CDR3 protein: CASSRQGGDMQYF. The CDR3 DNA reads TGTGCCAGTAGTCGACAGGGGGGAGATATGCAGTATTTT. This sequence joins TRBV19 and TRBJ2-3; TRBD1 matches at 9 bases. The CDR3 is 13 amino acids. Looked up from germline, CDR1 is LNHDA and CDR2 is SQIVND (reference sequence).

Note on this clonotype: Mismatch with germline at one junction end may stem from a read error. CDR3 sequence reads: CASSQQGYVEKLFF. DNA for the CDR3: TGTGCCAGCAGTCAACAGGGGTATGTTGAAAAATTGTTTTTT. The J gene is TRBJ1-4, the V gene TRBV12-3 or TRBV12-4; TRBD1 matches at 7 bases. The CDR3 is made up of 14 amino acids.

The V call is TRBV20-1, the J call TRBJ2-1, with 7 bases identical to TRBD2. V was clipped by 6 bases and J by 3 bases; unmatched bases: 11. The CDR3 is 15 amino acids. Germline CDR1 reads DFQATT; CDR2 reads SNEGSKA (reference sequence). CDR3 nucleotides: TGCAGTGCACGCCTCGGGACTAACGGCTACAATGAGCAGTTCTTC. The encoded protein is CSARLGTNGYNEQFF.

The chain combines TRBV19 with TRBJ2-2; the match to TRBD1 covers 7 bases. Per the germline V gene, CDR1 is LNHDA and CDR2 is SQIVND (reference sequence). Unmatched junction bases numbered 10, after V lost 4 bases and J lost 5 bases. The length of the CDR3 is 16 residues. In DNA, the CDR3 is TGTGCCAGTAGTAAAACCATCAGGGGGTATACCGGGGAGCTGTTTTTT. Translated: CASSKTIRGYTGELFF.

As for this clonotype: Germline is not matched at one junction end, which may reflect a read error. The chain uses TRBV24-1 and TRBJ2-5; 7 nucleotides align to TRBD2. CDR1 is KGHDR and CDR2 is SFDVKD in the germline V gene. This CDR3 spans 14 amino acids. CDR3 loop: CATSDSGGTETRYF. CDR3 nucleotides: TGTGCCACTAGTGATTCGGGGGGAACGGAGACCCGGTACTTC.

Turning to this clonotype: The junction shows a germline mismatch at one end, possibly a read error. This chain links TRBV4-1 with TRBJ2-3, with D perhaps matching TRBD1 or TRBD2 (6 bases each). The CDR3 is 17 residues long. CDR1 is MGHRA and CDR2 is YSYEKL in the germline V gene. The CDR3 DNA sequence: TGCGCCAGCAACCAAGGAGTGACTAGGGGGAGGTCAGATAAGCAGTATTTT. It is translated as CASNQGVTRGRSDKQYF.

This clonotype appeared a single time. The rearrangement joins TRBV13 to TRBJ2-1; maybe TRBD1 (5 bases). The germline CDR1 and CDR2 sequences are PRHDT and FYEKMQ (reference sequence). The ends were cut back, 7 bases at V and 6 bases at J, with 13 bases in the middle. CDR3 length: 13 amino acids. As DNA, the CDR3 is TGTGCCAGCAACAAAGACAGTCTCAATGAGCAGTTCTTC. This encodes CASNKDSLNEQFF.

Remarks on this clonotype: At one end the junction does not follow the germline gene, possibly because of a read error. The chain is built from TRBV11-2 and TRBJ1-6; D gene ambiguous. Germline V lookup: CDR1 SGHAT, CDR2 FQNNGV. The CDR3 has 14 residues. The CDR3 coding sequence is TGTGCCAGCAGCATAGACAAGGGTAATTCACCCCTCCATTTT. Translated: CASSIDKGNSPLHF.

Turning to this clonotype: It may be a read error: a sequence one base away is much more abundant. The chain is built from TRBV28 and TRBJ2-1, with D possibly called TRBD1 or TRBD2 (6 bases each). The CDR3 is 14 amino acids. V was pared by 2 bases and J by 7 bases, with 12 bases between. The germline V gene encodes CDR1 MDHEN and CDR2 SYDVKM. The CDR3 is CASSLRGALNEQFF. Written as DNA, the CDR3 is TGTGCCAGCAGTTTAAGGGGGGCGCTTAATGAGCAGTTCTTC. The entire variable domain, with the rest obtained from reference TRBV28 and TRBJ2-1, is as follows: DVKVTQSSRYLVKRTGEKVFLECVQDMDHENMFWYRQDPGLGLRLIYFSYDVKMKEKGDIPEGYSVSREKKERFSLILESASTNQTSMYLCASSLRGALNEQFFGPGTRLTVL.